This T cell receptor (beta chain) was identified during a study of blood T cell repertoires in COVID-19. About the research overall: The origin of the acute and convalescent COVID-19 samples was the United States, Italy and Spain. T cells, B-cell-depleted T cells, or PBMCs provided the cDNA or gDNA that served as material.

Libraries were prepared by immunoSEQ multiplex PCR; TCRdb keeps only in-frame clonotypes and omits some of them. The table has approximately 450,000 clones, about 89% seen once. This CDR3 spans 13 amino acids. Looked up from germline, CDR1 is KGHSH and CDR2 is LQKENI. Trimming removed 2 bases from V and 8 bases from J, with 10 bases in between. This clone has only one observation. Sequenced input: peripheral blood. The chain recombines TRBV18 with TRBJ2-1; D is possibly TRBD1 (6 bases). The TCR sequence derives from a woman aged 25 to 39 with acute or convalescent COVID-19. CDR3 in amino acids: CASSPGQLDEQFF. Here the CDR3 DNA reads TGTGCCAGCTCACCAGGACAGCTCGATGAGCAGTTCTTC.